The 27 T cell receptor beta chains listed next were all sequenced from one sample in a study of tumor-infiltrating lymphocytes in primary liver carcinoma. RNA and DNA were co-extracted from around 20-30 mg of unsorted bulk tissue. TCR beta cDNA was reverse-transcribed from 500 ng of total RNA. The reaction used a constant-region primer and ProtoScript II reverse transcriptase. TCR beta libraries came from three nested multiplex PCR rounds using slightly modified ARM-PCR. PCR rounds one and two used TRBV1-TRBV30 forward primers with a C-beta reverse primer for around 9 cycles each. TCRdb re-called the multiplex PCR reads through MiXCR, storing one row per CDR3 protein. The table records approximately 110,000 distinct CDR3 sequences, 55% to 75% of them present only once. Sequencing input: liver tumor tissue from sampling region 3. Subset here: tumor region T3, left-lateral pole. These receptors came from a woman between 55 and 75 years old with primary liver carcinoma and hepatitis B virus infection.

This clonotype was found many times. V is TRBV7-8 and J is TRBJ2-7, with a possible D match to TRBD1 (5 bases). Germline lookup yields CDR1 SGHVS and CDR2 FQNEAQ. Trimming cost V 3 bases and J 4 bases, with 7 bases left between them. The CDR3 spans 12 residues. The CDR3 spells CASSLQGYEQYF. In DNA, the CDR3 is TGTGCCAGCAGCTTGCAGGGTTACGAGCAGTACTTC.

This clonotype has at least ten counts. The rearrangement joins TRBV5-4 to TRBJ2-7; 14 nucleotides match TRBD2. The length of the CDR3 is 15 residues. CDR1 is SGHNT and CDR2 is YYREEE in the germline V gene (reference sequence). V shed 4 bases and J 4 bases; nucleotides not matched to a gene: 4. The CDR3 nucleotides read TGTGCCAGCAGCCGAGGGACTAGCGGGAGTTACGAGCAGTACTTC. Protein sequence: CASSRGTSGSYEQYF.

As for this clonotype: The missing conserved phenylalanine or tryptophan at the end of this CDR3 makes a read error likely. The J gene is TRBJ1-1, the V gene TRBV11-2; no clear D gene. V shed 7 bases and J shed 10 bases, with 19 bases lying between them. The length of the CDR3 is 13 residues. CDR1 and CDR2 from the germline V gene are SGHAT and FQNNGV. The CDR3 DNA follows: TGTGCCAGCATCTCAGAGAGGTCTTCCGGAGCTTTCTCT. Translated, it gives CASISERSSGAFS.

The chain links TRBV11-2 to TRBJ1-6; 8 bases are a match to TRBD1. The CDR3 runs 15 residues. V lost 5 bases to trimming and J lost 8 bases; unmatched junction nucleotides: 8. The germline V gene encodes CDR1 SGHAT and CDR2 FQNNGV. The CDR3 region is CASSREDRAYSPLHF. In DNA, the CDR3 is TGTGCCAGCAGCCGCGAGGACAGGGCCTATTCACCCCTCCACTTT. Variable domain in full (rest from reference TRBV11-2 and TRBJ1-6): EAGVAQSPRYKIIEKRQSVAFWCNPISGHATLYWYQQILGQGPKLLIQFQNNGVVDDSQLPKDRFSAERLKGVDSTLKIQPAKLEDSAVYLCASSREDRAYSPLHFGNGTRLTVT.

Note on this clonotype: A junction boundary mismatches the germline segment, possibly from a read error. The CDR3 nucleotides are TGTGCCAGCGGTTACGAGAGCTCCAAGCAGTACTTC. The encoded protein is CASGYESSKQYF. This rearrangement joins TRBV6-2 or TRBV6-3 to TRBJ2-7; D is undetermined. CDR3 size: 12 residues. CDR1 and CDR2 (germline): MNHEY, SVGEGT.

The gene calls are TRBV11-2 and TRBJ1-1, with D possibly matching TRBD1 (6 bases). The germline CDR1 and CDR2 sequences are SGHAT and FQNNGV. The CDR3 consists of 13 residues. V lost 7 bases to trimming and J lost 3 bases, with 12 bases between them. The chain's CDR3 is CASILDSHTEAFF. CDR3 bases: TGTGCCAGCATCTTGGACAGTCACACTGAAGCTTTCTTT.

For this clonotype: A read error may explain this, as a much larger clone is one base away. The CDR3 spells CASKKGAVRETQHF. CDR3 DNA: TGTGCCAGCAAAAAAGGGGCGGTTCGAGAGACCCAGCACTTC. The chain employs TRBV6-6 and TRBJ2-5, with D perhaps TRBD1 (5 bases). The CDR3 spans 14 residues. Germline V gene data show CDR1 as MNHNY and CDR2 as SVGAGI (reference sequence).

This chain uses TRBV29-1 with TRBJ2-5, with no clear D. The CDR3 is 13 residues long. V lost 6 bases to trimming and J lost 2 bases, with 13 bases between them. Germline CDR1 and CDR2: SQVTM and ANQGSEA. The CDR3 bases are TGCAGCGTAGTTAGGGCAGATCAAGAGACCCAGTACTTC. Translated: CSVVRADQETQYF.

CDR3 region: CASWHHPGTGDETQYF. CDR3 in DNA: TGCGCCAGCTGGCACCATCCCGGGACAGGGGACGAGACCCAGTACTTC. The gene calls are TRBV4-1 and TRBJ2-5, with 10 nucleotides matching TRBD1. Germline V gene sequence: CDR1 MGHRA, CDR2 YSYEKL. V shed 8 bases and J 5 bases; nucleotides not matched to a gene: 14. This CDR3 spans 16 amino acids.

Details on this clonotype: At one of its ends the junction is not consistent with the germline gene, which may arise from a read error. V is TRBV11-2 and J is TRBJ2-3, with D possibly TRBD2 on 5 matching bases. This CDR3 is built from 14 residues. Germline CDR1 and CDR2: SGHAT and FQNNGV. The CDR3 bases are TGTGCCATCAGCCCAGCCGGGCGGGCAGATAAGCAGTATTTT. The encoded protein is CAISPAGRADKQYF.

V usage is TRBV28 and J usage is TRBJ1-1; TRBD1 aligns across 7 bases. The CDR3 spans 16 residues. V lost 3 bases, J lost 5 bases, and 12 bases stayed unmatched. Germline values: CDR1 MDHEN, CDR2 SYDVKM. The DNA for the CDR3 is TGTGCCAGCAGTTTCATAGAGGGGGCGGGGAGAACTGAAGCTTTCTTT. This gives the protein CASSFIEGAGRTEAFF.

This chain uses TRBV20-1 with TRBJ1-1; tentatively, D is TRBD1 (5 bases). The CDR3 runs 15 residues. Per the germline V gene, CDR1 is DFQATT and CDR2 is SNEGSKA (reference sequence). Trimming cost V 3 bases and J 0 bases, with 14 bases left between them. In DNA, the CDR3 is TGCAGTGCTAGGAGGGGCGTCCTGGTGAACACTGAAGCTTTCTTT. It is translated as CSARRGVLVNTEAFF.

The CDR3 sequence is CASGFEVAYDKQFF. CDR3 DNA sequence: TGTGCTAGTGGTTTCGAGGTAGCTTACGATAAGCAGTTCTTC. The chain links TRBV12-5 to TRBJ2-1; D not certain. Germline V gives CDR1 LGHNT, CDR2 FRNRAP. The CDR3 length is 14 residues. V was trimmed by 3 bases and J by 11 bases, leaving 17 bases between them.

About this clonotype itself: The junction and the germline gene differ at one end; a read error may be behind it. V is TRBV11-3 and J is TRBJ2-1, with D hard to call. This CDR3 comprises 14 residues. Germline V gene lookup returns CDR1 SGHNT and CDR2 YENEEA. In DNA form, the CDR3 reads TGTACCAGTAGCTTAGGCAGGAGCACTAATGAGCAGTTCTTC. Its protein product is CTSSLGRSTNEQFF.

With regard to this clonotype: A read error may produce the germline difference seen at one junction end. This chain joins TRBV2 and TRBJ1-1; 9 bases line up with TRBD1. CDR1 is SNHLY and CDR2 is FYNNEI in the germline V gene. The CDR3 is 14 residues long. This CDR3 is CASSENRGRTETFF. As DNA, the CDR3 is TGTGCCAGCAGTGAGAACAGGGGGCGAACTGAAACTTTCTTT. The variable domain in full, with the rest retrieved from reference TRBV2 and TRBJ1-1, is EPEVTQTPSHQVTQMGQEVILRCVPISNHLYFYWYRQILGQKVEFLVSFYNNEISEKSEIFDDQFSVERPDGSNFTLKIRSTKLEDSAMYFCASSENRGRTETFFGQGTRLTVV.

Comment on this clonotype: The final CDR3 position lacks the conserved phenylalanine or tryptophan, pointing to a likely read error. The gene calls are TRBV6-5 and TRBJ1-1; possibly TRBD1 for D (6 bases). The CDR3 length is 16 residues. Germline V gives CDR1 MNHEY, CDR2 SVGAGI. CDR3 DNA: TGTGATAGCACTATAAGACCGGGACATCCGAACACTGAAGCTTTCATT. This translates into CDSTIRPGHPNTEAFI.

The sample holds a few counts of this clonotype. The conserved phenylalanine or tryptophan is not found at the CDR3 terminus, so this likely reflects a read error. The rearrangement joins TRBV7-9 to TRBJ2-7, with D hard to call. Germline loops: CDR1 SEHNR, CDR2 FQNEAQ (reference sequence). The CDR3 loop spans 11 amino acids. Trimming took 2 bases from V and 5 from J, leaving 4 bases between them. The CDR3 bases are TGTGCCAGCAGCTTACAGGACGAGCAGTACCTC. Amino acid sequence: CASSLQDEQYL.

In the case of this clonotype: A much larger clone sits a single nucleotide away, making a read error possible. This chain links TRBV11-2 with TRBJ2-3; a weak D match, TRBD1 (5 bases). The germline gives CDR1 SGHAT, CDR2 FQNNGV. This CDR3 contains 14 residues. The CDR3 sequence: CASSLSSSTGTQYF. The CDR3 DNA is TGTGCCAGCAGCCTCTCGTCCAGCACAGGTACGCAGTATTTT.

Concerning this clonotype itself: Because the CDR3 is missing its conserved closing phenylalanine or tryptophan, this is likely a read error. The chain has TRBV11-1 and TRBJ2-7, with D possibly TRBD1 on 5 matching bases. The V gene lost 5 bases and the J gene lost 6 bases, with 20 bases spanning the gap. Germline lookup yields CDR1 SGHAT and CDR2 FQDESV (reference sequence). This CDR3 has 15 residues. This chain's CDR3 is CASSPRTTGIREQYL. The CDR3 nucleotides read TGTGCCAGCAGCCCTCGGACAACAGGAATACGCGAGCAGTACCTC.

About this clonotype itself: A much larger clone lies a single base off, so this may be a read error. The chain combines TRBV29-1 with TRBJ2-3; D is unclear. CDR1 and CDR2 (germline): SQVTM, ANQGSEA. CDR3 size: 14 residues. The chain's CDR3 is CSVEGSFSTDMQYF. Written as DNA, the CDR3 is TGCAGCGTTGAGGGCAGCTTCAGCACAGATATGCAGTATTTT.

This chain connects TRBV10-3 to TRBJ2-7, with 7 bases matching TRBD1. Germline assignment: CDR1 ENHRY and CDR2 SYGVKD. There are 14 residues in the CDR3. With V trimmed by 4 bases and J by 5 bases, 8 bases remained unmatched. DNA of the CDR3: TGTGCCATCAGTGGCCGGACAGGAAACCACGAGCAGTACTTC. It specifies CAISGRTGNHEQYF.

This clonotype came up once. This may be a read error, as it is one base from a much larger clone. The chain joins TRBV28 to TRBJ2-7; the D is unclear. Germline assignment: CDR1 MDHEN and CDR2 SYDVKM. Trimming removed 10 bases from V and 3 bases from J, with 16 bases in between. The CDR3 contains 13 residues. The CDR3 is CATTGSPHYEQYF. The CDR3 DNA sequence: TGTGCCACCACGGGTTCCCCCCACTACGAGCAGTACTTC.

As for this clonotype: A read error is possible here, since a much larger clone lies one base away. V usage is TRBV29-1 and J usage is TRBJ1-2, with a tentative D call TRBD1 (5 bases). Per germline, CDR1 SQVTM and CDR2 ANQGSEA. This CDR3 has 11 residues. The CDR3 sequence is CSVAGYYGYSF. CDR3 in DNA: TGCAGCGTTGCAGGGTACTATGGCTACAGCTTC.

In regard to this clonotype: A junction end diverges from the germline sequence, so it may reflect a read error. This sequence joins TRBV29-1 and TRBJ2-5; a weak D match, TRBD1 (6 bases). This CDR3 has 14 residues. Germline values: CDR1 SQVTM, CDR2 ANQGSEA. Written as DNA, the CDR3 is TGCGGCGTCCCCCGATCAGGGGCAGAAGAGACCCAGTACTTC. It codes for CGVPRSGAEETQYF.

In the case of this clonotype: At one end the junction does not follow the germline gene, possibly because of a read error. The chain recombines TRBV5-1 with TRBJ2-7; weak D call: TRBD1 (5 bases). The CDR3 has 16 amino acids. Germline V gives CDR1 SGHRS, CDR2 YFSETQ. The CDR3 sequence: CASSPPEAGISYEQHF. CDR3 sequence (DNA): TGCGCCAGCAGCCCTCCAGAGGCAGGGATCTCCTACGAGCAGCACTTC.

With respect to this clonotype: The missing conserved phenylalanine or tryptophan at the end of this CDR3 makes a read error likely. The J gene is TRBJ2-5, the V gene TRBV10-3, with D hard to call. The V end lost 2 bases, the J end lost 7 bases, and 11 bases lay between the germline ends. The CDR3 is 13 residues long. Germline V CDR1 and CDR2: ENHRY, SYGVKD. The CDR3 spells CAISETTWGTQYS. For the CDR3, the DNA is TGTGCCATCAGTGAGACTACTTGGGGGACCCAGTACTCC.

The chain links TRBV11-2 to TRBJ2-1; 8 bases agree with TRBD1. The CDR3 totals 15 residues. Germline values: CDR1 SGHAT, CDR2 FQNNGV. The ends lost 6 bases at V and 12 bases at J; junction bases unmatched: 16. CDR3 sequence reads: CASSFDRGKCSVQFF. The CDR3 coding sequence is TGTGCCAGCAGTTTCGACAGGGGAAAGTGCAGTGTGCAGTTCTTC.